The T cell receptor (beta chain) described here comes from a study of vaccination and CD4 T cells after COVID-19. About the study: Median time from second vaccine dose to sampling was about 70 days (14 to 241). Stimulation used overlapping spike peptides from SARS-CoV-2, HCoV-NL63, HCoV-OC43 and HCoV-229E.

On this clonotype: Antigen unknown.

Treatment reported: approximately nine-day PBMC culture with coronavirus spike peptide pools or control peptides (ViraFEST assay). Germline-derived CDR1 and CDR2 are DFQATT and SNEGSKA (reference sequence). The CDR3 sequence is 15 residues long. Trimming took 3 bases from V and 1 from J, leaving 15 bases between them. An Oncomine TCR Beta short-read assay was used to sequence the DNA from cultured CD4+ T cells. Once CD4+ T cells had been cultured, genomic DNA was extracted from them. TCRdb itself ran the PCR reads through MiXCR, one entry per CDR3 protein. This sample carries 13,000 to 15,000 distinct CDR3 sequences, approximately 53% of them seen once, and the ten largest clones take roughly 9.1%.

This sequence was found in a human donor who had recovered from COVID-19. The gene calls are TRBV20-1 and TRBJ1-1; the D is unclear. The sequenced sample was CD4+ T cells from blood, cultured in vitro, obtained before SARS-CoV-2 vaccination. CDR3 in amino acids: CSASLALIGNTEAFF. CDR3 DNA sequence: TGCAGTGCTAGTTTAGCTTTGATTGGGAACACTGAAGCTTTCTTT.